This TCR beta chain was obtained from a study of blood T cell repertoires in COVID-19. In the study overall: Sites across the United States, Italy and Spain contributed samples from acute and convalescent COVID-19.

This CDR3 is built from 14 residues. V shed 7 bases and J 4 bases; nucleotides not matched to a gene: 6. Looked up from germline, CDR1 is SGHTA and CDR2 is FQGTGA. Original methodology: The assay estimated nucleated cells by amplifying reference gene primers. Assay: immunoSEQ multiplex PCR; the TCRdb copy retains only in-frame clones and omits some. V, J and clone size are taken as reported in that table, and D and trimming were inferred from the DNA itself. The sample shows around 340,000 clones, around four fifths of them seen only once. The chain uses TRBV7-3 and TRBJ2-3; TRBD1 matches at 9 bases. The clonotype comes from a man aged 30 to 45 with active or convalescent COVID-19. Sequencing was carried out using peripheral blood. In DNA form, the CDR3 reads TGTGCCAGCACCGGGGACAGGGTTGCAGATACGCAGTATTTT. Translated, it gives CASTGDRVADTQYF.